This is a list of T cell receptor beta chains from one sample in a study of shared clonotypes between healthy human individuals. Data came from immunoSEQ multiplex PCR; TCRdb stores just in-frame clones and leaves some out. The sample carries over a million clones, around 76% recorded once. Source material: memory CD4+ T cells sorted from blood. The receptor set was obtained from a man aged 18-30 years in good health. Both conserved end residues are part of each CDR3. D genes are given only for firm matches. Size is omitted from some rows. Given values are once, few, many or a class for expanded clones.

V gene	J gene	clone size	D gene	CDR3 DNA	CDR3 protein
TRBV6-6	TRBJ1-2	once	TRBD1	TGTGCCAGCAGTCGGACAGGTGGTGGCTACACCTTC	CASSRTGGGYTF
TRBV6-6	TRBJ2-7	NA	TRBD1	TGTGCCAGCGGGGCAGGGGGCGGTGAGCAGTACTTC	CASGAGGGEQYF
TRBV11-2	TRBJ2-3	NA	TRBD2	TGTGCCAGCAGCTTAGCGGGGAGGGGTTCAGATACGCAGTATTTT	CASSLAGRGSDTQYF
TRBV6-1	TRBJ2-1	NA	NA	TGTGCCAGCAGTGAAAGGGGGGGGGCCCAATATGAGCAGTTCTTC	CASSERGGAQYEQFF
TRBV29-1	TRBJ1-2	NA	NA	TGCAGCGTTTCAGTGAATAACTATGGCTACACCTTC	CSVSVNNYGYTF
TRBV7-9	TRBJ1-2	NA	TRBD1	TGTGCCAGCAGCCCCCGAGGGACAGCTAACTATGGCTACACCTTC	CASSPRGTANYGYTF
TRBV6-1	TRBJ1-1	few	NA	TGTGCCAGCAGTACAGGTCAGGGGAACACTGAAGCTTTCTTT	CASSTGQGNTEAFF
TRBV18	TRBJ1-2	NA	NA	TGTGCCAGCTCACCAGAGGGTTATGGCTACACCTTC	CASSPEGYGYTF
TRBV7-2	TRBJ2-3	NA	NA	TGTGCCAGCAGCTTAAGCGGCCTGGGGGCGTTAGATACGCAGTATTTT	CASSLSGLGALDTQYF
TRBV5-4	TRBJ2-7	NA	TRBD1	TGTGCCAGCAGCTTGGGGGACAGGGGGGAGCAGTACTTC	CASSLGDRGEQYF
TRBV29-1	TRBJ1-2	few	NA	TGCAGCGTTGAAGTAGCGTTAAACTATGGCTACACCTTC	CSVEVALNYGYTF
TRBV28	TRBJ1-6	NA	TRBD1	TGTGCCAGCAGTCAGACCCCGGGACAGGTCGATTCACCCCTCCACTTT	CASSQTPGQVDSPLHF
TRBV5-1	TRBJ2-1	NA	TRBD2	TGCGCCAGCAGCTTGGAGGGACTAGCGGCCAATGAGCAGTTCTTC	CASSLEGLAANEQFF
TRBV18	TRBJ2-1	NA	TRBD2	TGTGCCAGCTCACTGACCTTAGCGGGGGAGCAGTTCTTC	CASSLTLAGEQFF
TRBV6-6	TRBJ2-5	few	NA	TGTGCCAGCAGTTGGACAGAAGAGACCCAGTACTTC	CASSWTEETQYF
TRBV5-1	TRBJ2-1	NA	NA	TGCGCCAGCATTAGTGGGACCGGATCCTACAATGAGCAGTTCTTC	CASISGTGSYNEQFF
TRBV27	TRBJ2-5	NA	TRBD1	TGTGCCAGCAGTTTATACAGGGGGCAAGAGACCCAGTACTTC	CASSLYRGQETQYF
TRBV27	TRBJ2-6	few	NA	TGTGCCAGCAGTTTGTGGGGGTCTGGGGCCAACGTCCTGACTTTC	CASSLWGSGANVLTF
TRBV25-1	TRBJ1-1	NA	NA	TGTGCCAGCAGGGACGTGGGGATCAGTGAAGCTTTCTTT	CASRDVGISEAFF
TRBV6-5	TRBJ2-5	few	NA	TGTGCCAGCAGTTACTCGATCGTTGACTTACAAGAGACCCAGTACTTC	CASSYSIVDLQETQYF
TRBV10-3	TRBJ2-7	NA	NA	TGTGCCATCAGTGGGCCCGGGACAAAGTCCTACGAGCAGTACTTC	CAISGPGTKSYEQYF
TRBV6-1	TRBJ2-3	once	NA	TGTGCCAGCAGTGGGGGCAGGACCATAGATACGCAGTATTTT	CASSGGRTIDTQYF
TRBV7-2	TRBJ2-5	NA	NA	TGTGCCAGCAGCTCCTGGCTCAAGGAGACCCAGTACTTC	CASSSWLKETQYF
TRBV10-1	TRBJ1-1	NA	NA	TGCGCCAGCAGTGAGGGGGGAGGCACTGAAGCTTTCTTT	CASSEGGGTEAFF
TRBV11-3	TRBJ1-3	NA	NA	TGTGCCAGCAGCTTAAAAGACAGCCTAAAGAGCTCTGGAAACACCATATATTTT	CASSLKDSLKSSGNTIYF
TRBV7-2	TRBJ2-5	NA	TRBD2	TGTGCCAGCAGCTTAGGTAGCGGGAGAGTCCAAGAGACCCAGTACTTC	CASSLGSGRVQETQYF
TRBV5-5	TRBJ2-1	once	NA	TGTGCCAGCAGCCTAGAACGCACCGCGTACAATGAGCAGTTCTTC	CASSLERTAYNEQFF
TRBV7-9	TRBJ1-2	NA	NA	TGTGCCAGCAGCCGCGGAAGGGGGTATGGCTACACCTTC	CASSRGRGYGYTF
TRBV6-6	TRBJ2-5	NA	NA	TGTGCCAGCAGGGCCTCGGCCGCCCAAGAGACCCAGTACTTC	CASRASAAQETQYF
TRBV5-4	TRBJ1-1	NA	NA	TGTGCCAGCAGCCCAAGCGTTAACACTGAAGCTTTCTTT	CASSPSVNTEAFF
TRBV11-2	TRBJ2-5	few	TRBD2	TGTGCCAGCAGCTTAGCTAGCGGCACTCAAGAGACCCAGTACTTC	CASSLASGTQETQYF
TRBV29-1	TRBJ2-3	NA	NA	TGCAGCGTTGAAGGGCCTCTACACACAGATACGCAGTATTTT	CSVEGPLHTDTQYF
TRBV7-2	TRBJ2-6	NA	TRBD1	TGTGCCAGCAGCTTAGTAGGACAGGGGGCGCGAGGGGCCAACGTCCTGACTTTC	CASSLVGQGARGANVLTF
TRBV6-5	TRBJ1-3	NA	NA	TGTGCCAGCAGTTCCACCGGGAGCTCTGGAAACACCATATATTTT	CASSSTGSSGNTIYF
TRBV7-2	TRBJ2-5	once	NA	TGTGCCAGCAGCTGGATAGGGGGGTCCGGGACCCAGTACTTC	CASSWIGGSGTQYF
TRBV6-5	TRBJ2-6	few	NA	TGTGCCAGCCGCCATGCCGCCAACGTCCTGACTTTC	CASRHAANVLTF
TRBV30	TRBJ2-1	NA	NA	TGTGCCTGGAGTGTGGGAGGGGGCTCCTACAATGAGCAGTTCTTC	CAWSVGGGSYNEQFF
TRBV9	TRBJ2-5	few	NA	TGTGCCAGCAGCGTAGGGGGTACGGAGACCCAGTACTTC	CASSVGGTETQYF
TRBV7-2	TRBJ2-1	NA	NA	TGTGCCAGCAGCTTAGTGGGGGCCCCCTACAATGAGCAGTTCTTC	CASSLVGAPYNEQFF